Presented here are 18 T cell receptor beta chains from one specimen sequenced in a study of blood T cell repertoires in COVID-19 (dated by TCRdb to about 2020). The library was obtained by the immunoSEQ multiplex PCR assay. In its TCRdb copy, this immuneACCESS table keeps in-frame sequences only and misses some clones. Where compared with another copy, unresolved V genes explain less than half of these, and the others have no known cause. The sample table lists approximately 210,000 clones, around 90% of them with a count of one. The biggest ten clones account for approximately 7.3% of the sample. The sample was PBMCs or T cells enriched from blood (not recorded which). The receptor set was obtained from a man younger than 45 in a cohort exposed to, infected with or recovered from COVID-19 (not recorded which).

The rearrangement joins TRBV6-1 to TRBJ1-6, with D perhaps matching TRBD1 (5 bases). Germline CDR1 reads MNHNS; CDR2 reads SASEGT. V was cut by 0 bases and J by 0 bases, with 15 bases left in between. The CDR3 is 19 amino acids. In DNA form, the CDR3 reads TGTGCCAGCAGTGAAGCGCTTCTGGGGCTAAGCTCCTATAATTCACCCCTCCACTTT. This sequence encodes CASSEALLGLSSYNSPLHF.

The chain uses TRBV23-1 and TRBJ1-2, with D maybe TRBD1 (5 bases). TRBV23-1 is given ORF status, its function remaining uncertain. The V and J ends lost 0 bases and 8 bases respectively, with 28 bases between them. This CDR3 contains 19 residues. The CDR3 DNA reads as TGCGCCAGCAGTCAATCCCCGCGACAGTTAACAGGACACTACGACGGCTACACCTTC. Translating gives CASSQSPRQLTGHYDGYTF.

This sequence joins TRBV29-1 and TRBJ1-5, with D unresolved. CDR3 size: 14 residues. Trimming shortened V by 4 bases and J by 6 bases, and 16 bases separated the two germline ends. CDR1 SQVTM and CDR2 ANQGSEA come from the germline V gene. The DNA of the CDR3 is TGCAGCGTTGCGGGGATAGAGGTTGGTCAGCCCCAGCATTTT. Its translation is CSVAGIEVGQPQHF.

This clone was seen only once. This chain uses TRBV5-1 with TRBJ2-7; 11 bases match TRBD2. The germline gives CDR1 SGHRS, CDR2 YFSETQ. The trim removed 1 base at V and 5 bases at J, leaving 17 bases unmatched. The CDR3 length is 19 residues. For the CDR3, the DNA is TGCGCCAGCAGCTTGAGTTTGCTAGCGGGAGGCTATTTCGACGACGAGCAGTACTTC. Its protein product is CASSLSLLAGGYFDDEQYF.

This clone showed up many times. J is TRBJ2-7 and V is TRBV18; TRBD2 is a possible D gene (5 bases). V gave up 3 bases and J gave up 5 bases, with 17 bases separating them. The length of the CDR3 is 15 residues. From germline, CDR1 is KGHSH and CDR2 LQKENI. The CDR3 DNA reads TGTGCCAGCTCACCGGATCAACAGAGGGTCAACGAGCAGTACTTC. Protein sequence: CASSPDQQRVNEQYF.

The chain uses TRBV5-4 and TRBJ2-7; 7 nucleotides agree with TRBD2. V shed 2 bases, J shed 4 bases, and the junction held 0 bases outside the gene matches. Germline assignment: CDR1 SGHNT and CDR2 YYREEE (reference sequence). The CDR3 length is 12 residues. This CDR3 reads CASSFGGYEQYF. The CDR3 DNA reads as TGTGCCAGCAGCTTCGGGGGGTACGAGCAGTACTTC. Looking up the rest from reference TRBV5-4 and TRBJ2-7 gives the full variable domain: ETGVTQSPTHLIKTRGQQVTLRCSSQSGHNTVSWYQQALGQGPQFIFQYYREEENGRGNFPPRFSGLQFPNYSSELNVNALELDDSALYLCASSFGGYEQYFGPGTRLTVT.

The V gene is TRBV11-3, the J gene TRBJ2-4; TRBD2 matches 12 bases. The CDR3 has 20 residues. Trimming at V came to 3 bases and at J to 0 bases, leaving 12 bases not matched to a gene. CDR1 is SGHNT and CDR2 is YENEEA in the germline V gene. CDR3 in amino acids: CASSFFRLAGDRAAKNIQYF. CDR3 DNA: TGTGCCAGCAGCTTCTTTCGACTAGCGGGAGATAGGGCAGCCAAAAACATTCAGTACTTC.

The chain joins TRBV13 to TRBJ1-1; D is unclear. In germline, CDR1 is PRHDT, CDR2 FYEKMQ (reference sequence). This CDR3 comprises 13 residues. The germline V and J ends were trimmed by 2 bases and 5 bases, with 9 bases remaining between them. The CDR3 DNA reads TGTGCCAGCAGCTTAAACAGTTTAACTGAAGCTTTCTTT. As protein: CASSLNSLTEAFF.

In this sample, this clone turned up once. This chain joins TRBV5-1 and TRBJ1-4; 10 bases map to TRBD1. The V segment lost 4 bases and the J segment 4 bases; nucleotides outside the gene matches: 4. The CDR3 sequence is 15 residues long. The germline V gene has CDR1 SGHRS and CDR2 YFSETQ. The CDR3 region has the DNA TGCGCCAGCAGCGGGACAGGGGCCGATAATGAAAAACTGTTTTTT. It is translated as CASSGTGADNEKLFF.

The V call is TRBV10-1, the J call TRBJ1-4; D is unclear. Trimming stripped 9 bases from V and 2 bases from J, with 19 bases between. Germline V gives CDR1 WNHNN, CDR2 SYGVQD (reference sequence). The CDR3 has 16 amino acids. CDR3 bases: TGCGCCAGAACCAATGTCCTCGTAGTTACTAATGAAAAACTGTTTTTT. Residues: CARTNVLVVTNEKLFF.

A word on this clone: Different DNA sequences within this sample yield the same CDR3. This sequence joins TRBV3-1 (or the pseudogene TRBV3-2) and TRBJ1-1; 9 positions agree with TRBD1. The germline gives CDR1 LGHDT, CDR2 YNNKEL (reference sequence). The CDR3 covers 15 residues. The junction had 2 bases not matched to a gene; V was cut back by 2 bases and J by 1 base. CDR3 nucleotide sequence: TGTGCCAGCAGCCAATTACAGGGGGCGAACACTGAAGCTTTCTTT. Its protein is CASSQLQGANTEAFF.

The rearrangement links TRBV4-2 to TRBJ2-6; TRBD1 matches 7 bases. Germline CDR1 and CDR2: LGHNA and YNFKEQ. The CDR3 has 16 residues. Losses at the gene ends were 3 bases for V and 2 bases for J; bases not matched to a gene: 4. The DNA of the CDR3 is TGTGCCAGCAGCCACGAGCAGGGGGCTGGGGCCAACGTCCTGACTTTC. Its protein is CASSHEQGAGANVLTF.

CDR3 loop: CASSQQGAAAKLFF. As DNA, the CDR3 is TGTGCCAGCAGCCAACAGGGGGCTGCAGCGAAACTGTTTTTT. The chain combines TRBV5-5 with TRBJ1-4, with 9 nucleotides matching TRBD1. V shed 4 bases, J shed 11 bases, and the junction held 9 bases outside the gene matches. CDR1 is SGHKS and CDR2 is YYEKEE in the germline V gene (reference sequence). The CDR3 runs to 14 residues.

The V call is TRBV7-3, the J call TRBJ2-5; maybe TRBD1 (5 bases). In germline, CDR1 is SGHTA, CDR2 FQGTGA. The CDR3 spans 15 residues. Trimming took 0 bases from V and 4 from J, leaving 12 bases between them. The CDR3 loop reads CASSLTPGRAETQYF. In DNA form, the CDR3 reads TGTGCCAGCAGCTTAACACCCGGCAGGGCAGAGACCCAGTACTTC.

This chain links TRBV6-6 with TRBJ1-4, with TRBD1 identical over 8 bases. Trimming took 5 bases from V and 5 from J; bases not matched to a gene: 7. The CDR3 contains 15 residues. The germline V gene has CDR1 MNHNY and CDR2 SVGAGI (reference sequence). As DNA, the CDR3 is TGTGCCAGCAGTCCCCGACAGGGGATCAATGAAAAACTGTTTTTT. It yields the protein CASSPRQGINEKLFF.

J is TRBJ2-7 and V is TRBV27, with 7 bases that match TRBD2. Trimming removed 8 bases from V and 3 bases from J; junction bases left unmatched: 13. The V gene's germline CDR1 is MNHEY and CDR2 SMNVEV (reference sequence). The CDR3 contains 15 residues. The CDR3 DNA follows: TGTGCCAGCCTGCCTGAGAGCGGGACCTTCTACGAGCAGTACTTC. It specifies CASLPESGTFYEQYF.

V gene TRBV19 combines with J gene TRBJ1-4; D gene ambiguous. The CDR3 is 14 amino acids. In germline, CDR1 is LNHDA, CDR2 SQIVND (reference sequence). Deletions cut 6 bases from V and 5 bases from J, with 13 bases between. CDR3: CASRRGQGNEKLFF. In DNA, the CDR3 is TGTGCCAGTAGACGGGGTCAAGGAAATGAAAAACTGTTTTTT.

The rearrangement joins TRBV19 to TRBJ1-4; D possibly corresponds to TRBD1 (5 bases). The CDR3 covers 16 residues. The germline V gene encodes CDR1 LNHDA and CDR2 SQIVND (reference sequence). The V gene lost 5 bases and the J gene lost 2 bases, with 15 bases spanning the gap. CDR3: CASSFRTQGTNEKLFF. The CDR3 coding sequence is TGTGCCAGTAGTTTCCGGACCCAGGGTACTAATGAAAAACTGTTTTTT.